The 28 T cell receptor beta chains given below trace back to one sample, sequenced in a study of blood T cell repertoires in COVID-19. TCRdb's copy holds only in-frame clones and misses some; the assay was immunoSEQ multiplex PCR. Here the sample spans over 55,000 clones, 87% being singletons. Source material: peripheral blood. The source of these receptors is a man aged 50 or older with active COVID-19.

This rearrangement joins TRBV19 to TRBJ2-7; TRBD2 might be the D (6 bases). Looked up from germline, CDR1 is LNHDA and CDR2 is SQIVND (reference sequence). V shed 5 bases and J shed 3 bases, with 14 bases lying between them. The CDR3 loop spans 14 amino acids. The CDR3 is CASSAQGGGYEQYF. CDR3 DNA: TGTGCCAGTAGTGCTCAGGGAGGAGGCTACGAGCAGTACTTC. Full variable domain (outside the CDR3, taken from reference TRBV19 and TRBJ2-7): DGGITQSPKYLFRKEGQNVTLSCEQNLNHDAMYWYRQDPGQGLRLIYYSQIVNDFQKGDIAEGYSVSREKKESFPLTVTSAQKNPTAFYLCASSAQGGGYEQYFGPGTRLTVT.

The chain links TRBV18 to TRBJ2-7; tentatively, D is TRBD2 (5 bases). Trimming shortened V by 0 bases and J by 0 bases, and 9 bases separated the two germline ends. There are 15 residues in the CDR3. The germline gives CDR1 KGHSH, CDR2 LQKENI. CDR3 residues: CASSPPSGSSYEQYF. CDR3 in DNA: TGTGCCAGCTCACCACCCAGCGGCAGCTCCTACGAGCAGTACTTC.

This sequence joins TRBV5-1 and TRBJ1-4; TRBD1 aligns across 12 bases. V was pared by 2 bases and J by 3 bases, with 14 bases of the junction left unmatched. The germline V gene has CDR1 SGHRS and CDR2 YFSETQ. The CDR3 runs 20 residues. Here the CDR3 DNA reads TGCGCCAGCAGCTTTGCCCCCGGGACAGGGGGCGCGGTGGCTAATGAAAAACTGTTTTTT. Protein: CASSFAPGTGGAVANEKLFF.

This rearrangement joins TRBV7-9 to TRBJ2-7; TRBD1 agrees at 10 bases. CDR1 and CDR2 from the germline V gene are SEHNR and FQNEAQ (reference sequence). This CDR3 region has 14 residues. Losses at the gene ends were 5 bases for V and 7 bases for J; bases not matched to a gene: 8. The CDR3 DNA sequence: TGTGCCAGCAGCCGGGGGACAGGGGCAGGTGAGCAGTACTTC. Its protein product is CASSRGTGAGEQYF.

This clone occurred once. The rearrangement joins TRBV11-3 to TRBJ2-7; the match to TRBD1 covers 7 bases. The CDR3 contains 16 residues. Germline lookup yields CDR1 SGHNT and CDR2 YENEEA. The V gene end was trimmed by 4 bases and the J gene end by 3 bases; junction bases not matched to a gene: 12. CDR3 nucleotides: TGTGCCAGCAGCTCTCCCCCGACAGGGCAAAGCTACGAGCAGTACTTC. It encodes CASSSPPTGQSYEQYF. Supplemented by reference TRBV11-3 and TRBJ2-7, the full variable domain reads EAGVVQSPRYKIIEKKQPVAFWCNPISGHNTLYWYLQNLGQGPELLIRYENEEAVDDSQLPKDRFSAERLKGVDSTLKIQPAELGDSAVYLCASSSPPTGQSYEQYFGPGTRLTVT.

The J gene is TRBJ2-4, the V gene TRBV28, with 10 nucleotides matching TRBD1. The V gene's germline CDR1 is MDHEN and CDR2 SYDVKM. V shed 2 bases, J shed 5 bases, and the junction held 6 bases outside the gene matches. This CDR3 contains 16 residues. The CDR3 loop reads CASSLTGQGTENIQYF. CDR3 DNA: TGTGCCAGCAGTTTAACGGGACAGGGGACTGAAAACATTCAGTACTTC.

The V gene is TRBV4-3, the J gene TRBJ2-5, with D tentatively TRBD2 (6 bases). CDR1 and CDR2 from the germline V gene are LGHNA and YSLEER. The CDR3 length is 17 residues. V was shortened by 0 bases and J by 2 bases, with 16 bases between the two germline ends. The chain's CDR3 is CASSQDFSQAGQETQYF. The DNA of the CDR3 is TGCGCCAGCAGCCAAGATTTTTCCCAGGCGGGGCAAGAGACCCAGTACTTC.

The chain links TRBV6-5 to TRBJ1-4, with TRBD1 identical over 9 bases. CDR1 and CDR2 from the germline V gene are MNHEY and SVGAGI. This CDR3 region has 15 residues. V was clipped by 8 bases and J by 7 bases; unmatched bases: 11. CDR3 sequence (DNA): TGTGCCAGCCGAACAGGGGGCGCCGTCGTTGAAAAACTGTTTTTT. It translates to CASRTGGAVVEKLFF.

This chain connects TRBV5-1 to TRBJ2-3; 9 nucleotides line up with TRBD1. V trimming: 4 bases; J trimming: 4 bases; junction bases outside the gene matches: 4. The CDR3 has 14 residues. Per the germline V gene, CDR1 is SGHRS and CDR2 is YFSETQ. The CDR3 sequence: CASSTGQGSDTQYF. The CDR3 DNA is TGCGCCAGCAGCACTGGACAGGGGTCAGATACGCAGTATTTT.

CDR3 amino acids: CASSPDNGLALVKNIQYF. The CDR3 coding sequence is TGTGCCAGCAGTCCCGACAACGGACTAGCCTTGGTTAAAAACATTCAGTACTTC. The chain recombines TRBV6-6 with TRBJ2-4; 8 nucleotides match TRBD2. The junction had 16 bases not matched to a gene; V was cut back by 5 bases and J by 4 bases. Germline CDR1 reads MNHNY; CDR2 reads SVGAGI (reference sequence). The CDR3 spans 18 residues.

The rearrangement links TRBV4-1 to TRBJ1-2; D may be TRBD1 (5 bases). CDR1 is MGHRA, CDR2 YSYEKL, per germline. The CDR3 is 15 amino acids. V lost 3 bases to trimming and J lost 5 bases, with 16 bases between them. The CDR3 loop is CASSQGEEGWYGYTF. The CDR3, as DNA: TGCGCCAGCAGCCAGGGGGAGGAAGGGTGGTATGGCTACACCTTC.

The V gene is TRBV5-4, the J gene TRBJ1-6; 9 nucleotides match TRBD1. J lost 7 bases, V lost 3 bases, and 2 bases had no gene match. Germline V gives CDR1 SGHNT, CDR2 YYREEE (reference sequence). This CDR3 is 14 amino acids long. The CDR3 DNA follows: TGTGCCAGCAGCTCCGGGACAGGGAATTCACCCCTCCACTTT. It yields the protein CASSSGTGNSPLHF.

The chain is built from TRBV6-6 and TRBJ2-7; 9 positions match TRBD1. This CDR3 contains 15 residues. Germline-derived CDR1 and CDR2 are MNHNY and SVGAGI (reference sequence). Unmatched junction bases numbered 11, after V lost 8 bases and J lost 3 bases. The CDR3 loop is CASHTGRDRDYEQYF. The CDR3 nucleotides are TGTGCCAGCCATACTGGGCGGGACAGGGACTACGAGCAGTACTTC.

A single count supports this clone. The rearrangement uses TRBV7-6 and TRBJ1-2; 10 bases match TRBD1. CDR3 size: 15 residues. Germline trimming cut 1 base from V and 6 bases from J; bases unmatched to any gene: 5. Germline V gene sequence: CDR1 SGHVS, CDR2 FNYEAQ. The CDR3 coding sequence is TGTGCCAGCAGCTTAGGGGACAGGGGAGGAGATGGCTACACCTTC. Protein: CASSLGDRGGDGYTF. Looking up the rest from reference TRBV7-6 and TRBJ1-2 gives the full variable domain: GAGVSQSPRYKVTKRGQDVALRCDPISGHVSLYWYRQALGQGPEFLTYFNYEAQQDKSGLPNDRFSAERPEGSISTLTIQRTEQRDSAMYRCASSLGDRGGDGYTFGSGTRLTVV.

The genes are TRBV7-8 and TRBJ2-2; D is unclear. CDR1 is SGHVS, CDR2 FQNEAQ, per germline. CDR3 length equals 15 residues. V lost 5 bases to trimming and J lost 2 bases, with 12 bases between them. The CDR3 protein is CASSKSRRNTGELFF. CDR3 DNA sequence: TGTGCCAGCAGCAAAAGTCGCAGAAACACCGGGGAGCTGTTTTTT.

The gene calls are TRBV3-1 (or the pseudogene TRBV3-2) and TRBJ2-1; possibly TRBD1 for D (5 bases). Trimming cost V 3 bases and J 4 bases, with 13 bases left between them. The germline V gene has CDR1 LGHDT and CDR2 YNNKEL (reference sequence). The CDR3 sequence is 15 residues long. The CDR3 DNA follows: TGTGCCAGCAGCCAGGGGCAGGAAGTATACAATGAGCAGTTCTTC. It translates to CASSQGQEVYNEQFF.

This clone was detected a few times. V gene TRBV2 combines with J gene TRBJ1-5; D is possibly TRBD1 (5 bases). Per the germline V gene, CDR1 is SNHLY and CDR2 is FYNNEI. The CDR3 extends over 13 amino acids. The V and J ends lost 8 bases and 9 bases respectively, with 17 bases between them. CDR3 sequence: CASRPGGRMPQHF. CDR3 in DNA: TGTGCCAGCCGACCGGGGGGGAGGATGCCCCAGCATTTT.

The V and J genes are TRBV11-2 and TRBJ2-3; D call uncertain. The V end lost 0 bases, the J end lost 4 bases, and 11 bases lay between the germline ends. Germline V gene sequence: CDR1 SGHAT, CDR2 FQNNGV. There are 15 residues in the CDR3. This CDR3 is CASSLDLTAADTQYF. As DNA, the CDR3 is TGTGCCAGCAGCTTAGATCTAACAGCCGCAGATACGCAGTATTTT.

The V gene is TRBV4-3, the J gene TRBJ1-1; D gene uncertain. From germline, CDR1 is LGHNA and CDR2 YSLEER. The V end lost 4 bases, the J end lost 3 bases, and 12 bases lay between the germline ends. The CDR3 runs 14 residues. DNA for the CDR3: TGCGCCAGCAGCCTCGGAGGGTTTGACACTGAAGCTTTCTTT. Protein product: CASSLGGFDTEAFF.

In this sample, this clone turned up a few times. The rearrangement joins TRBV6-2 or TRBV6-3 to TRBJ2-7; 8 bases line up with TRBD1. J lost 0 bases, V lost 5 bases, and 6 bases had no gene match. The CDR3 covers 15 residues. Germline loops: CDR1 MNHEY, CDR2 SVGEGT. In DNA form, the CDR3 reads TGTGCCAGCAGTCTCACCAGGGGGCTCTCCTACGAGCAGTACTTC. Translation: CASSLTRGLSYEQYF.

The chain joins TRBV6-2 or TRBV6-3 to TRBJ2-1; 9 nucleotides agree with TRBD2. The germline V gene has CDR1 MNHEY and CDR2 SVGEGT. Unmatched junction bases numbered 20, after V lost 5 bases and J lost 15 bases. This CDR3 is built from 16 residues. The CDR3 loop is CASSTRGGRFTRPPFF. CDR3 nucleotide sequence: TGTGCCAGCAGTACGCGGGGGGGCCGCTTTACAAGGCCTCCGTTCTTC.

This chain links TRBV6-5 with TRBJ2-7, with D perhaps TRBD2 (5 bases). This CDR3 spans 13 amino acids. V was cut by 7 bases and J by 4 bases, with 14 bases left in between. Germline loops: CDR1 MNHEY, CDR2 SVGAGI. CDR3 loop: CASIGRGLYEQYF. The CDR3 region has the DNA TGTGCCAGCATCGGAAGAGGACTTTACGAGCAGTACTTC.

This clone was seen once. J is TRBJ1-3 and V is TRBV7-2, with 8 bases identical to TRBD1. The CDR3 contains 14 residues. J was trimmed by 7 bases and V by 5 bases; bases with no gene match: 7. Per germline, CDR1 SGHTA and CDR2 FQGNSA. The CDR3 spells CASSPDRETNTIYF. DNA for the CDR3: TGTGCCAGCAGCCCGGACAGGGAGACGAACACCATATATTTT.

The V call is TRBV18, the J call TRBJ1-2, with a weak D call TRBD1 (5 bases). The ends were cut back, 5 bases at V and 2 bases at J, with 12 bases in the middle. CDR1 KGHSH and CDR2 LQKENI come from the germline V gene. The CDR3 totals 14 residues. The CDR3 DNA reads as TGTGCCAGCTCAGCGCAGGGTGCCAACTATGGCTACACCTTC. It is translated as CASSAQGANYGYTF.

V usage is TRBV11-2 and J usage is TRBJ2-7; 7 nucleotides agree with TRBD1. The CDR3 runs 14 residues. The V gene end was trimmed by 4 bases and the J gene end by 6 bases; junction bases not matched to a gene: 9. The V gene's germline CDR1 is SGHAT and CDR2 FQNNGV. CDR3 nucleotide sequence: TGTGCCAGCAGCTCAAGTGACAGGGAAGGCGAGCAGTACTTC. Translated, it gives CASSSSDREGEQYF.

The chain recombines TRBV7-9 with TRBJ2-5; TRBD1 matches 9 bases. V shed 0 bases and J 0 bases; nucleotides not matched to a gene: 11. The CDR3 sequence is 19 residues long. Germline V gene lookup returns CDR1 SEHNR and CDR2 FQNEAQ (reference sequence). CDR3 sequence: CASSLAGGQGTWDQETQYF. CDR3 bases: TGTGCCAGCAGCTTAGCGGGGGGACAGGGAACATGGGACCAAGAGACCCAGTACTTC.

The gene calls are TRBV14 and TRBJ2-5; no clear D. Germline loops: CDR1 SGHDN, CDR2 FVKESK. V lost 4 bases, J lost 7 bases, and 7 bases lay in between. The CDR3 spans 11 residues. The CDR3 region has the DNA TGTGCCAGCAGCCTAGGCGGGACCCAGTACTTC. As protein: CASSLGGTQYF.

This chain joins TRBV14 and TRBJ2-4; 10 positions match TRBD1. The CDR3 spans 15 residues. The germline gives CDR1 SGHDN, CDR2 FVKESK. J gave up 8 bases and V 4 bases, and 8 bases lay outside the gene matches. CDR3 DNA: TGTGCCAGCAGCCGGGGGGACAGGGGTAGGGACATTCAGTACTTC. This encodes CASSRGDRGRDIQYF. Complete variable domain (other parts from reference TRBV14 and TRBJ2-4): EAGVTQFPSHSVIEKGQTVTLRCDPISGHDNLYWYRRVMGKEIKFLLHFVKESKQDESGMPNNRFLAERTGGTYSTLKVQPAELEDSGVYFCASSRGDRGRDIQYFGAGTRLSVL.